A selection of T cell receptor beta chains follows, all from one sample in a study of T-cell memory formation after mild COVID-19. In TCRdb, the 5' RACE reads were re-called with MiXCR into one record per CDR3 protein. The table records just over 350,000 distinct CDR3 sequences, 14% of them present only once. The sample consisted of PBMCs or a T cell subset sorted from them (not recorded which). The receptors were sampled from a man younger than 35 who had mild COVID-19 (a few samples of this study predate the infection). Cell type and time point are not known. Each CDR3 is given with its conserved first and last residue. Each record gives: J gene, D gene, clone size, V gene, CDR3 protein, CDR3 DNA. D genes are given only for firm matches. Expanded clones get a size class; other rows say once, few or many, or leave the size out.

j_call: TRBJ1-4
d_call: -
clone_size: -
v_call: TRBV20-1
cdr3_aa: CSAPRGQVNEKLFF
cdr3_nt: TGCAGTGCCCCCCGAGGGCAGGTTAATGAAAAACTGTTTTTT

j_call: TRBJ1-5
d_call: -
clone_size: -
v_call: TRBV7-9
cdr3_aa: CASSLDSSSNQPQHF
cdr3_nt: TGTGCCAGCAGCTTAGACAGTAGTAGCAATCAGCCCCAGCATTTT

j_call: TRBJ1-1
d_call: -
clone_size: few
v_call: TRBV5-5
cdr3_aa: CASSLEGALGTEAFF
cdr3_nt: TGTGCCAGCAGCTTGGAAGGGGCGCTGGGGACTGAAGCTTTCTTT

j_call: TRBJ1-1
d_call: -
clone_size: -
v_call: TRBV7-3
cdr3_aa: CASSLSPGPNTEAFF
cdr3_nt: TGTGCCAGCAGCTTAAGCCCAGGGCCGAACACTGAAGCTTTCTTT

j_call: TRBJ2-7
d_call: -
clone_size: -
v_call: TRBV25-1
cdr3_aa: CASRSPLTDYEQYF
cdr3_nt: TGTGCCAGCAGGTCCCCCCTGACGGACTACGAGCAGTACTTC

j_call: TRBJ2-3
d_call: -
clone_size: -
v_call: TRBV3-1
cdr3_aa: CASSQKGANTQYF
cdr3_nt: TGTGCCAGCAGCCAGAAAGGGGCTAATACGCAGTATTTT

j_call: TRBJ2-1
d_call: TRBD2
clone_size: few
v_call: TRBV18
cdr3_aa: CASSEASGVVEQFF
cdr3_nt: TGTGCCAGCTCAGAGGCTAGCGGGGTGGTTGAGCAGTTCTTC

j_call: TRBJ2-1
d_call: -
clone_size: few
v_call: TRBV30
cdr3_aa: CAWSVESNYNEQFF
cdr3_nt: TGTGCCTGGAGTGTAGAGTCGAACTACAATGAGCAGTTCTTC

j_call: TRBJ2-1
d_call: TRBD1
clone_size: -
v_call: TRBV27
cdr3_aa: CASMGTGGGGEQFF
cdr3_nt: TGTGCCAGCATGGGGACAGGGGGAGGAGGTGAGCAGTTCTTC

j_call: TRBJ1-2
d_call: -
clone_size: -
v_call: TRBV20-1
cdr3_aa: CSAAGAGAEANYGYTF
cdr3_nt: TGCAGTGCTGCGGGGGCAGGGGCCGAAGCTAACTATGGCTACACCTTC

j_call: TRBJ2-5
d_call: TRBD2
clone_size: few
v_call: TRBV9
cdr3_aa: CASSADSGPRETQYF
cdr3_nt: TGTGCCAGCAGCGCCGATAGCGGGCCGCGGGAGACCCAGTACTTC

j_call: TRBJ1-2
d_call: -
clone_size: few
v_call: TRBV6-2/TRBV6-3
cdr3_aa: CASSGGPNYGYTF
cdr3_nt: TGTGCCAGCAGTGGTGGACCTAACTATGGCTACACCTTC

j_call: TRBJ1-2
d_call: -
clone_size: few
v_call: TRBV2
cdr3_aa: CATLLPALGASNYGYTF
cdr3_nt: TGTGCCACACTCCTACCGGCGCTGGGGGCGAGTAACTATGGCTACACCTTC

j_call: TRBJ2-2
d_call: -
clone_size: few
v_call: TRBV4-3
cdr3_aa: CASSPMVGANTGELFF
cdr3_nt: TGCGCCAGCAGCCCGATGGTGGGGGCGAACACCGGGGAGCTGTTTTTT

j_call: TRBJ2-7
d_call: -
clone_size: few
v_call: TRBV4-3
cdr3_aa: CASSQDTSYEQYF
cdr3_nt: TGCGCCAGCAGCCAAGACACTTCCTACGAGCAGTACTTC

j_call: TRBJ2-3
d_call: -
clone_size: many
v_call: TRBV27
cdr3_aa: CATAGRNTDTQYF
cdr3_nt: TGTGCCACCGCGGGGAGAAACACAGATACGCAGTATTTT

j_call: TRBJ2-3
d_call: -
clone_size: few
v_call: TRBV21-1
cdr3_aa: CASSLKGGATGTDTQYF
cdr3_nt: TGTGCCAGCAGCCTAAAAGGGGGGGCCACTGGCACAGATACGCAGTATTTT

j_call: TRBJ2-1
d_call: TRBD2
clone_size: -
v_call: TRBV19
cdr3_aa: CASRTSGGFEQFF
cdr3_nt: TGTGCCAGTAGGACTAGCGGGGGCTTCGAGCAGTTCTTC

j_call: TRBJ2-7
d_call: TRBD1
clone_size: -
v_call: TRBV6-2/TRBV6-3
cdr3_aa: CASSITGDEQYF
cdr3_nt: TGTGCCAGCAGCATCACAGGGGACGAGCAGTACTTC

j_call: TRBJ1-1
d_call: TRBD1
clone_size: -
v_call: TRBV18
cdr3_aa: CASSQDRQGEAFF
cdr3_nt: TGTGCCAGCTCACAGGACAGGCAAGGTGAAGCTTTCTTT

j_call: TRBJ2-3
d_call: TRBD2
clone_size: few
v_call: TRBV6-5
cdr3_aa: CASSSAGGPDTQYF
cdr3_nt: TGTGCCAGCAGCTCCGCGGGGGGGCCAGATACGCAGTATTTT

j_call: TRBJ1-5
d_call: -
clone_size: -
v_call: TRBV6-5
cdr3_aa: CASSPGSWGQPQHF
cdr3_nt: TGTGCCAGCAGCCCGGGCTCATGGGGTCAGCCCCAGCATTTT

j_call: TRBJ2-5
d_call: TRBD2
clone_size: many
v_call: TRBV7-8
cdr3_aa: CASSLERLAAGRETQYF
cdr3_nt: TGTGCCAGCAGCTTAGAAAGACTAGCGGCAGGAAGAGAGACCCAGTACTTC

j_call: TRBJ1-6
d_call: -
clone_size: few
v_call: TRBV27
cdr3_aa: CASTSTANNSPLHF
cdr3_nt: TGTGCCAGCACCTCGACAGCGAATAATTCACCCCTCCACTTT

j_call: TRBJ1-6
d_call: -
clone_size: few
v_call: TRBV5-1
cdr3_aa: CASSRGGLDSPLHF
cdr3_nt: TGCGCCAGCAGCCGGGGGGGCTTAGATTCACCCCTCCACTTT

j_call: TRBJ2-5
d_call: -
clone_size: few
v_call: TRBV11-1
cdr3_aa: CASSPHWEPETQYF
cdr3_nt: TGTGCCAGCAGCCCCCATTGGGAGCCAGAGACCCAGTACTTC

j_call: TRBJ1-2
d_call: -
clone_size: -
v_call: TRBV18
cdr3_aa: CASAPGAGGNYGYTF
cdr3_nt: TGTGCCAGCGCTCCGGGGGCGGGAGGAAACTATGGCTACACCTTC

j_call: TRBJ2-3
d_call: -
clone_size: -
v_call: TRBV4-2
cdr3_aa: CASSQEASVDTQYF
cdr3_nt: TGTGCCAGCAGCCAAGAAGCCAGTGTCGATACGCAGTATTTT

j_call: TRBJ2-1
d_call: TRBD2
clone_size: -
v_call: TRBV5-5
cdr3_aa: CASSSAGGVLLDEQFF
cdr3_nt: TGTGCCAGCAGCTCGGCGGGGGGCGTTCTGCTTGATGAGCAGTTCTTC

j_call: TRBJ1-4
d_call: -
clone_size: few
v_call: TRBV20-1
cdr3_aa: CSARHSHRTDTNEKLFF
cdr3_nt: TGCAGTGCTAGACATTCCCACAGGACAGATACTAATGAAAAACTGTTTTTT

j_call: TRBJ2-1
d_call: TRBD2
clone_size: few
v_call: TRBV7-9
cdr3_aa: CASSFRLAGSSYNEQFF
cdr3_nt: TGTGCCAGCAGCTTCAGACTAGCGGGGAGCTCCTACAATGAGCAGTTCTTC

j_call: TRBJ2-1
d_call: -
clone_size: many
v_call: TRBV20-1
cdr3_aa: CSARDPWGSFNEQFF
cdr3_nt: TGCAGTGCTAGAGATCCGTGGGGGTCCTTCAATGAGCAGTTCTTC

j_call: TRBJ2-7
d_call: -
clone_size: -
v_call: TRBV12-3/TRBV12-4
cdr3_aa: CASSLDRNEQYF
cdr3_nt: TGTGCCAGCAGCCTGGACAGAAACGAGCAGTACTTC

j_call: TRBJ2-3
d_call: -
clone_size: -
v_call: TRBV5-5
cdr3_aa: CASSVLVDFSLDTQYF
cdr3_nt: TGTGCCAGCAGCGTGTTAGTGGACTTCAGTTTAGATACGCAGTATTTT

j_call: TRBJ2-5
d_call: -
clone_size: -
v_call: TRBV28
cdr3_aa: CASSSSLETQYF
cdr3_nt: TGTGCCAGCAGCTCATCGTTGGAGACCCAGTACTTC

j_call: TRBJ2-7
d_call: TRBD2
clone_size: -
v_call: TRBV7-2
cdr3_aa: CASSLALAVDEQYF
cdr3_nt: TGTGCCAGCAGCTTAGCCCTAGCGGTTGATGAGCAGTACTTC

j_call: TRBJ1-2
d_call: TRBD1
clone_size: -
v_call: TRBV5-1
cdr3_aa: CASSIDRDGYTF
cdr3_nt: TGCGCCAGCAGCATAGACAGGGACGGCTACACCTTC

j_call: TRBJ2-3
d_call: TRBD2
clone_size: few
v_call: TRBV12-3/TRBV12-4
cdr3_aa: CASSPSGGLSDTQYF
cdr3_nt: TGTGCCAGCAGCCCTAGCGGGGGATTGTCAGATACGCAGTATTTT

j_call: TRBJ1-6
d_call: -
clone_size: -
v_call: TRBV7-2
cdr3_aa: CASSVGHFYNSPLHF
cdr3_nt: TGTGCCAGCAGCGTTGGACATTTCTATAATTCACCCCTCCACTTT

j_call: TRBJ2-7
d_call: -
clone_size: few
v_call: TRBV5-1
cdr3_aa: CASSLGVLTAYEQYF
cdr3_nt: TGCGCCAGCAGCTTGGGGGTCCTAACGGCCTACGAGCAGTACTTC

j_call: TRBJ1-5
d_call: -
clone_size: few
v_call: TRBV15
cdr3_aa: CASGSGVNQPQHF
cdr3_nt: TGTGCCTCCGGGTCGGGGGTCAATCAGCCCCAGCATTTT

j_call: TRBJ2-1
d_call: -
clone_size: -
v_call: TRBV7-9
cdr3_aa: CARFKGTGRADEQFF
cdr3_nt: TGTGCCCGCTTTAAGGGCACAGGACGAGCCGATGAGCAGTTCTTC

j_call: TRBJ1-5
d_call: -
clone_size: -
v_call: TRBV7-9
cdr3_aa: CASSRMSGDQPQHF
cdr3_nt: TGTGCCAGCAGTCGTATGTCGGGAGATCAGCCCCAGCATTTT

j_call: TRBJ2-1
d_call: TRBD2
clone_size: -
v_call: TRBV29-1
cdr3_aa: CSVGPGLAGLRSQFF
cdr3_nt: TGCAGCGTTGGCCCGGGACTAGCGGGGCTCCGGTCGCAGTTCTTC

j_call: TRBJ2-3
d_call: TRBD2
clone_size: once
v_call: TRBV11-3
cdr3_aa: CASSTGTSGGPSDTQYF
cdr3_nt: TGTGCCAGCAGCACAGGGACTAGCGGGGGACCTTCAGATACGCAGTATTTT

j_call: TRBJ2-7
d_call: -
clone_size: few
v_call: TRBV20-1
cdr3_aa: CSARALSSYEQYF
cdr3_nt: TGCAGTGCTAGAGCTCTCTCCTCCTACGAGCAGTACTTC

j_call: TRBJ2-1
d_call: TRBD1
clone_size: -
v_call: TRBV7-8
cdr3_aa: CASNPLGQGFAVEQFF
cdr3_nt: TGTGCCAGCAACCCCCTAGGACAGGGGTTCGCAGTTGAGCAGTTCTTC

j_call: TRBJ2-3
d_call: -
clone_size: -
v_call: TRBV5-1
cdr3_aa: CASSLWERTDTQYF
cdr3_nt: TGCGCCAGCAGCTTGTGGGAACGCACAGATACGCAGTATTTT

j_call: TRBJ2-5
d_call: -
clone_size: -
v_call: TRBV7-7
cdr3_aa: CASSLVGAVETQYF
cdr3_nt: TGTGCCAGCAGCTTAGTGGGGGCAGTAGAGACCCAGTACTTC

j_call: TRBJ2-5
d_call: -
clone_size: few
v_call: TRBV7-2
cdr3_aa: CASGFTTPTQTQYF
cdr3_nt: TGTGCCAGCGGATTTACCACCCCTACGCAGACCCAGTACTTC

j_call: TRBJ2-2
d_call: -
clone_size: many
v_call: TRBV7-6
cdr3_aa: CASSSIPGSANTGELFF
cdr3_nt: TGTGCCAGCAGCTCAATTCCGGGATCAGCGAACACCGGGGAGCTGTTTTTT

j_call: TRBJ2-5
d_call: -
clone_size: few
v_call: TRBV6-1
cdr3_aa: CASTRTTQETQYF
cdr3_nt: TGTGCCAGCACGAGGACAACCCAAGAGACCCAGTACTTC

j_call: TRBJ2-5
d_call: -
clone_size: many
v_call: TRBV3-1
cdr3_aa: CASSQVRETQYF
cdr3_nt: TGTGCCAGCAGCCAAGTCAGGGAGACCCAGTACTTC

j_call: TRBJ1-1
d_call: -
clone_size: few
v_call: TRBV20-1
cdr3_aa: CSASVDRNTEAFF
cdr3_nt: TGCAGTGCTAGCGTGGACAGGAACACTGAAGCTTTCTTT